The clone carrying this TCR beta chain appeared many times. Antigen: not known. Documented time point: newly diagnosed GD, antithyroid drugs for less than 3 months. RNA extracted from PBMCs served as the sequencing template. The source of the sample is a study of regulatory T cells in long-lasting Graves disease. General study results and limits: Favoring TRBV28, TRBJ1-2 and TRBJ2-5 was a feature seen in persistent disease. Tissue studied was limited to peripheral blood, excluding thyroid tissue.

Building the TCR beta libraries relied on iRepertoire HTBI primers, and CDR3 regions underwent Arm-PCR. MiXCR, applied by TCRdb to the multiplex PCR reads, yields one record per CDR3 protein. The table has around 400,000 distinct CDR3 sequences, roughly a sixth seen once; the top ten hold around a fifth. The CDR3 covers 17 residues. Germline V gene data show CDR1 as LGHNT and CDR2 as FRNRAP. V dropped 0 bases and J dropped 4; count of bases not matched to a gene: 8. The specimen comprised peripheral blood mononuclear cells (PBMCs), sampled at new diagnosis, from a patient treated with antithyroid drugs. The TCR comes from a female donor with Graves disease. The V gene is TRBV12-5, the J gene TRBJ2-2, with 7 bases that match TRBD1. The CDR3 sequence is CASGLVLGRGFTGELFF. Here the CDR3 DNA reads TGTGCTAGTGGTTTGGTACTCGGCAGGGGGTTCACCGGGGAGCTGTTTTTT.